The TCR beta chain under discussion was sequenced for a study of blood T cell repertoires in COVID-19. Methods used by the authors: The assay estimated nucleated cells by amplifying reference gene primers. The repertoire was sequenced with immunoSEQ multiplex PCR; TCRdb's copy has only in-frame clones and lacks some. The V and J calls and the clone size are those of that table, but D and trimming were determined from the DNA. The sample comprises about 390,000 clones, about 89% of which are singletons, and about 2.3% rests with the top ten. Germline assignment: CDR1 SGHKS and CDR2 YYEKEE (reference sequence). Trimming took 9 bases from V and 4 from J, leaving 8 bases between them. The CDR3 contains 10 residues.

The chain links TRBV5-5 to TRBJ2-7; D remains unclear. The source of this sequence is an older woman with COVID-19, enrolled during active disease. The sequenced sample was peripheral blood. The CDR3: CATREYEQYF. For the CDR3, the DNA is TGTGCCACCCGCGAGTACGAGCAGTACTTC.